The 12 T cell receptor beta chains below were found in one sample sequenced in a study of cytomegalovirus exposure and HLA in healthy donors (dated by TCRdb to the late 2010s). Libraries were prepared through the immunoSEQ multiplex PCR assay. The multiplex PCR relied on a mix of 60 forward primers for TCR Vbeta segments and 13 reverse primers for TCR Jbeta segments. In its TCRdb copy, this immuneACCESS table keeps in-frame sequences only and misses some clones. Where compared with another copy, unresolved V genes explain less than half of these, and the others have no known cause. The sample profile shows tens of thousands of clones; 75% to 80% of them were found once. 1.4% to 1.5% of the sample is taken by the ten largest. Sequenced material: PBMCs. These receptors were collected from a female donor in good health and CMV-seronegative.

The chain is built from TRBV4-1 and TRBJ1-5; 9 nucleotides align to TRBD1. The CDR3 is 15 residues long. V shed 4 bases and J 4 bases; nucleotides not matched to a gene: 5. The germline CDR1 and CDR2 sequences are MGHRA and YSYEKL. For the CDR3, the DNA is TGCGCCAGCAGCCCCGGGGACAGGGAAAATCAGCCCCAGCATTTT. This sequence encodes CASSPGDRENQPQHF.

This chain connects TRBV4-1 to TRBJ1-5; no clear D. The V gene lost 1 base and the J gene lost 7 bases, with 14 bases spanning the gap. Per germline, CDR1 MGHRA and CDR2 YSYEKL. This CDR3 has 15 amino acids. The CDR3 nucleotides read TGCGCCAGCAGCCAAGCCTCCGGGGTGGCGCAGCCCCAGCATTTT. It yields the protein CASSQASGVAQPQHF.

The chain carries TRBV27 and TRBJ1-2; TRBD1 might be the D (5 bases). Germline CDR1 is MNHEY and CDR2 is SMNVEV (reference sequence). V was shortened by 6 bases and J by 7 bases, with 9 bases between the two germline ends. This CDR3 is built from 11 residues. This CDR3 reads CASRGGSGYTF. The CDR3 DNA is TGTGCCAGCAGGGGGGGAAGTGGCTACACCTTC.

For this clone: The junction and the germline gene differ at one end; a read error may be behind it. The CDR3 DNA reads TGCGCCAGCAGGGGGGACAGGATGCTGGACGGCTACCCCTTC. Amino acid sequence: CASRGDRMLDGYPF. This rearrangement joins TRBV10-1 to TRBJ1-2; 8 positions match TRBD1. CDR3 length: 14 residues. Germline-derived CDR1 and CDR2 are WNHNN and SYGVQD (reference sequence).

The chain carries TRBV11-2 and TRBJ1-5; D is unresolved. Germline V lookup: CDR1 SGHAT, CDR2 FQNNGV. This CDR3 is built from 15 residues. Trimming left V 4 bases short and J 0 bases short, with 10 bases between. The CDR3 DNA reads TGTGCCAGCAGCTCTAACCGGGGTAGCAATCAGCCCCAGCATTTT. Translating it yields CASSSNRGSNQPQHF.

The chain is built from TRBV29-1 and TRBJ2-5, with 8 bases fitting TRBD2. The CDR3 runs 13 residues. The V gene end was trimmed by 7 bases and the J gene end by 4 bases; junction bases not matched to a gene: 8. Germline V gene sequence: CDR1 SQVTM, CDR2 ANQGSEA. This CDR3 reads CSASGGGRETQYF. CDR3 nucleotides: TGCAGCGCCTCCGGCGGGGGGCGAGAGACCCAGTACTTC.

The CDR3 DNA follows: TGTGCCCGATGGGGCCTGGAACGGGACAGACCTACAAACTATGGCTACACCTTC. Its translation: CARWGLERDRPTNYGYTF. V and J are TRBV11-3 and TRBJ1-2; 7 nucleotides match TRBD1. The V gene end was trimmed by 11 bases and the J gene end by 2 bases; junction bases not matched to a gene: 23. The germline V gene encodes CDR1 SGHNT and CDR2 YENEEA. This CDR3 contains 18 residues. The entire variable domain, with the rest obtained from reference TRBV11-3 and TRBJ1-2, is as follows: EAGVVQSPRYKIIEKKQPVAFWCNPISGHNTLYWYLQNLGQGPELLIRYENEEAVDDSQLPKDRFSAERLKGVDSTLKIQPAELGDSAVYLCARWGLERDRPTNYGYTFGSGTRLTVV.

This clone was picked up a small number of times. The rearrangement links TRBV7-6 to TRBJ2-1, with a weak D call TRBD2 (5 bases). Trimming stripped 5 bases from V and 6 bases from J, with 20 bases between. Germline CDR1 reads SGHVS; CDR2 reads FNYEAQ. The CDR3 contains 16 residues. This chain's CDR3 is CASSTLAGPLLNEQFF. The CDR3 nucleotides read TGTGCCAGCAGCACCCTTGCGGGCCCCTTGCTCAATGAGCAGTTCTTC.

This chain joins TRBV19 and TRBJ1-5; D ambiguous. The CDR3 is 14 amino acids. Germline CDR1 reads LNHDA; CDR2 reads SQIVND (reference sequence). V was cut by 4 bases and J by 2 bases, with 9 bases left in between. The CDR3 nucleotides are TGTGCCAGTAGTAGGACCGGGGGCAATCAGCCCCAGCATTTT. Translation: CASSRTGGNQPQHF.

The V call is TRBV5-1, the J call TRBJ2-3; D is perhaps TRBD2 (6 bases). The CDR3 length is 15 residues. Germline V gene data show CDR1 as SGHRS and CDR2 as YFSETQ. V lost 1 base to trimming and J lost 0 bases, with 9 bases between them. The CDR3 nucleotides are TGCGCCAGCAGCTTGCTAGGGACTAGCACAGATACGCAGTATTTT. Translating gives CASSLLGTSTDTQYF.

The chain recombines TRBV7-8 with TRBJ1-4; TRBD1 matches at 11 bases. CDR1 and CDR2 from the germline V gene are SGHVS and FQNEAQ. The J segment lost 5 bases and the V segment lost 5 bases, leaving 10 bases of the junction unmatched. CDR3 size: 17 residues. This chain's CDR3 is CASSLNPGTGGNEKLFF. The DNA of the CDR3 is TGTGCCAGCAGCCTGAACCCCGGGACAGGGGGAAATGAAAAACTGTTTTTT.

In the case of this clone: In the same sample, other DNA sequences code for this CDR3. V is TRBV18 and J is TRBJ2-1; 8 nucleotides agree with TRBD1. From germline, CDR1 is KGHSH and CDR2 LQKENI. The CDR3 is made up of 13 amino acids. V lost 2 bases to trimming and J lost 6 bases; unmatched junction nucleotides: 0. The CDR3 DNA reads TGTGCCAGCTCACCAGGACAGGGCAATGAGCAGTTCTTC. This encodes CASSPGQGNEQFF.